This T cell receptor (beta chain) was observed in a study of blood T cell repertoires in COVID-19. The CDR3 extends over 16 amino acids. The germline gives CDR1 MNHEY, CDR2 SMNVEV (reference sequence). V dropped 5 bases and J dropped 4; count of bases not matched to a gene: 11. Original data processing: Reference gene primer amplification yielded estimated nucleated cell counts. The assay was immunoSEQ multiplex PCR, and TCRdb's table has in-frame clones only and misses some. Clone size and the V and J calls come from that table; the DNA yielded D and trimming. Among 200,000 to 250,000 clones listed, approximately 85% were seen once.

Sequencing input: peripheral blood. This chain uses TRBV27 with TRBJ2-1; TRBD2 agrees at 7 bases. This clonotype originated in a middle-aged man who had recovered from COVID-19. The CDR3 nucleotides are TGTGCCAGCAGTCGTAACCCTAGCGGACGTTACAATGAGCAGTTCTTC. This sequence encodes CASSRNPSGRYNEQFF.